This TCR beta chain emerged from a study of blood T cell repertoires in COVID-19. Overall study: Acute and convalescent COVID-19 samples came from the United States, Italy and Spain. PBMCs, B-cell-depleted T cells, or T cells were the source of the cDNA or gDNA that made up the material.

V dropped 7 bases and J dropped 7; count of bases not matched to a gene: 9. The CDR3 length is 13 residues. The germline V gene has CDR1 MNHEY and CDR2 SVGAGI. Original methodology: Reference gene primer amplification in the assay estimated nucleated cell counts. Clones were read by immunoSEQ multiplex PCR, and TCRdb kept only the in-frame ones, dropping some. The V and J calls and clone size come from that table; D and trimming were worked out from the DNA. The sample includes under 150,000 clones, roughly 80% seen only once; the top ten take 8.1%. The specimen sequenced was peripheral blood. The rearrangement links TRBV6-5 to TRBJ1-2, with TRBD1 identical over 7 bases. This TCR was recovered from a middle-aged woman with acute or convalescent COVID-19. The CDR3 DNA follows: TGTGCCAGCACCTATGACAGGGAGGCTGGCTACACCTTC. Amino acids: CASTYDREAGYTF.